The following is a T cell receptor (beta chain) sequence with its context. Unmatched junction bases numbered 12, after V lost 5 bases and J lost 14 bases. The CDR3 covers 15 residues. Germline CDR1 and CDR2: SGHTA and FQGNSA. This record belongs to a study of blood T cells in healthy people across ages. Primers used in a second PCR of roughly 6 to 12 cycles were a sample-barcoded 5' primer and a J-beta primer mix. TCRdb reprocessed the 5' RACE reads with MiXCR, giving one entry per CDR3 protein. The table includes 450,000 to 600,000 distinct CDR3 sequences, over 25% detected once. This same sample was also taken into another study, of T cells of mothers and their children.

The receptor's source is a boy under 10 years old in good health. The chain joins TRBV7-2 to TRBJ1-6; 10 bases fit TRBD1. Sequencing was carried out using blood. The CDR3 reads CASSPTGTGVRALHF. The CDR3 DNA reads TGTGCCAGCAGCCCGACCGGGACAGGGGTTAGAGCCCTCCACTTT.